This record looks at one TCR beta chain sequence and its context. Antigen: not known. Cells were stimulated with CMV-infected fibroblast lysates at roughly 9.1 ug/mL. Memory cells lacking CD40L and CD69 with high CD45RO were sorted. Donors had CD4+ T cell counts above 400 cells/uL and were CMV-seropositive. Stimulated PBMCs had first been depleted of CD8+ T cells. The libraries were made with immunoSEQ version 4 in survey mode. Assay used: immunoSEQ multiplex PCR; TCRdb lists only in-frame clones, some missing. The table lists 30,000 to 35,000 clones, 65% to 90% of them singletons, with 0.8% to 0.9% in the top ten. This sample stems from a study of persistence of HIV-infected CD4 T cells. Study at large: Isolated cells were CMV- and HIV-1 Gag-responding CD4+ T cells. Study findings and constraints: Antigen-responding cells were enriched for degenerate expanded CDR3beta sequences.

This CDR3 spans 14 amino acids. Germline assignment: CDR1 SNHLY and CDR2 FYNNEI. The ends were cut back, 2 bases at V and 4 bases at J, with 12 bases in the middle. The chain joins TRBV2 to TRBJ2-7; D gene ambiguous. The material was CD4+ T cells sorted from PBMCs after approximately 19-hour stimulation, obtained from a patient who received antiretroviral therapy. The clonotype was recovered from an adult man with HIV who was CMV-seropositive. This chain's CDR3 is CASSEQRPSYEQYF. CDR3 DNA sequence: TGTGCCAGCAGTGAACAAAGGCCCTCGTACGAGCAGTACTTC.